Sequencing of this TCR beta chain was carried out in a study of blood T cells in healthy people across ages. Study-wide results and caveats: Researchers said unsorted PBMCs prevented a conclusive naive versus antigen-experienced comparison.

Per-sample PBMC isolation yielded at least 6.5 million cells. Total RNA extracted from each sample amounted to at least 6 micrograms. On this clonotype: The antigen is unknown.

Then a second PCR, running roughly 7 to 11 cycles, was carried out with a sample-barcoded 5' primer and a J-beta primer mix. Sequencing of every sample gave 2.5 million or more CDR3-containing paired-end reads. One entry per CDR3 protein results from TCRdb running MiXCR on the 5' RACE reads. The sample shows over a million distinct CDR3 sequences, 42% of them seen only once. CDR1 DFQATT and CDR2 SNEGSKA come from the germline V gene (reference sequence). CDR3 length equals 13 residues. V trimming: 5 bases; J trimming: 5 bases; junction bases outside the gene matches: 7. This chain links TRBV20-1 with TRBJ2-5, with 8 bases fitting TRBD2. The sample comprised blood. This TCR was sampled from a young woman in good health. The CDR3 reads CSAPRGEVETQYF. The CDR3, as DNA: TGCAGTGCTCCGCGGGGGGAAGTGGAGACCCAGTACTTC.